A single sample is the source of the 18 T cell receptor beta chains below, sequenced in a study of human thymus T cells. Only in-frame clones appear in the TCRdb table, and some are missing; sequencing was by immunoSEQ multiplex PCR. The sample comprises tens of thousands of clones, 94% of which are singletons, and more than 0.095% rests with the top ten. The sequenced sample was blood. These receptors came from a boy in the first two years of life with a congenital heart defect but otherwise immunologically healthy.

V and J are TRBV2 and TRBJ2-3, with D tentatively TRBD2 (5 bases). V was clipped by 9 bases and J by 0 bases, with 10 bases between them. This CDR3 comprises 13 residues. Germline-derived CDR1 and CDR2 are SNHLY and FYNNEI. The CDR3 sequence: CARSGMSTDTQYF. CDR3 nucleotide sequence: TGTGCCAGGAGCGGTATGAGCACAGATACGCAGTATTTT. The whole variable domain, filled in from reference TRBV2 and TRBJ2-3, reads EPEVTQTPSHQVTQMGQEVILRCVPISNHLYFYWYRQILGQKVEFLVSFYNNEISEKSEIFDDQFSVERPDGSNFTLKIRSTKLEDSAMYFCARSGMSTDTQYFGPGTRLTVL.

The DNA for the CDR3 is TGTGCCAGCAGCGCGTCCGGGACTAGCGGGGGGGTAGATACGCAGTATTTT. Its translation is CASSASGTSGGVDTQYF. The V and J genes are TRBV9 and TRBJ2-3, with 16 bases fitting TRBD2. Germline V lookup: CDR1 SGDLS, CDR2 YYNGEE. With 3 bases clipped from V and 5 bases from J, the junction kept 6 bases outside the gene matches. This CDR3 has 17 residues.

The chain has TRBV2 and TRBJ2-3; 9 bases map to TRBD2. CDR3 size: 17 residues. J was trimmed by 4 bases and V by 4 bases; bases with no gene match: 12. Per the germline V gene, CDR1 is SNHLY and CDR2 is FYNNEI. This CDR3 is CASSVATSGYLADTQYF. The CDR3 region has the DNA TGTGCCAGCAGTGTGGCGACTAGCGGCTATTTGGCAGATACGCAGTATTTT.

V and J are TRBV27 and TRBJ2-3; D is perhaps TRBD2 (6 bases). There are 16 residues in the CDR3. Germline CDR1 reads MNHEY; CDR2 reads SMNVEV (reference sequence). Trimming pared 5 bases from V and 8 bases from J, leaving 23 bases between. In DNA, the CDR3 is TGTGCCAGCAGTCCCGAACCGGGGGTAGGACTACGTACGCAGTATTTT. Translated, it gives CASSPEPGVGLRTQYF.

This sequence joins TRBV6-5 and TRBJ1-1; D unresolved. Germline-derived CDR1 and CDR2 are MNHEY and SVGAGI. CDR3 length equals 16 residues. V was shortened by 0 bases and J by 7 bases, with 18 bases between the two germline ends. CDR3 sequence reads: CASSYSSPGWPGEAFF. The CDR3 nucleotides are TGTGCCAGCAGTTACTCCTCTCCAGGATGGCCGGGTGAAGCTTTCTTT.

This chain links TRBV7-8 with TRBJ1-5, with 12 bases aligning to TRBD1. This CDR3 has 14 residues. Unmatched junction bases numbered 3, after V lost 5 bases and J lost 7 bases. Looked up from germline, CDR1 is SGHVS and CDR2 is FQNEAQ. The CDR3 protein is CASSAGTGGQPQHF. DNA of the CDR3: TGTGCCAGCAGCGCCGGGACAGGGGGCCAGCCCCAGCATTTT.

The chain links TRBV14 to TRBJ1-6; TRBD1 might be the D (5 bases). This CDR3 is 17 amino acids long. Germline assignment: CDR1 SGHDN and CDR2 FVKESK. Trimming shortened V by 6 bases and J by 1 base, and 16 bases separated the two germline ends. CDR3: CASRSGPGLSYNSPLHF. CDR3 sequence (DNA): TGTGCCAGCAGGTCTGGGCCGGGACTGTCCTATAATTCACCCCTCCACTTT.

This rearrangement joins TRBV7-6 to TRBJ1-2, with D uncertain. CDR3 length: 16 amino acids. Trimming took off 1 base at V and 3 bases at J, with 15 bases between the two ends. Germline V gene lookup returns CDR1 SGHVS and CDR2 FNYEAQ. The CDR3 nucleotides read TGTGCCAGCAGCTTAGTGACGGAGGGATTGGACTATGGCTACACCTTC. This encodes CASSLVTEGLDYGYTF.

This rearrangement joins TRBV19 to TRBJ1-6; possible D gene TRBD1, 5 bases. V lost 7 bases and J lost 8, with 15 bases in between. Germline assignment: CDR1 LNHDA and CDR2 SQIVND (reference sequence). This CDR3 is built from 14 residues. Written as DNA, the CDR3 is TGTGCCAGTACGGAGTGGGGGAACGATTCACCCCTCCACTTT. As protein: CASTEWGNDSPLHF.

This clone was seen only a few times. V usage is TRBV2 and J usage is TRBJ1-2, with no clear D. Trimming took off 2 bases at V and 8 bases at J, with 9 bases between the two ends. In germline, CDR1 is SNHLY, CDR2 FYNNEI. This CDR3 contains 12 residues. The CDR3 loop is CASSERREGYTF. The CDR3 DNA sequence: TGTGCCAGCAGTGAACGTCGGGAAGGCTACACCTTC.

This rearrangement joins TRBV6-5 to TRBJ2-7; TRBD1 is a possible D gene (6 bases). The V gene's germline CDR1 is MNHEY and CDR2 SVGAGI. The CDR3 loop spans 15 amino acids. Trimming stripped 3 bases from V and 4 bases from J, with 16 bases between. In DNA form, the CDR3 reads TGTGCCAGCAGTTATTCTACGGCAGGGGCGTACGAGCAGTACTTC. Protein product: CASSYSTAGAYEQYF.

This sequence joins TRBV5-1 and TRBJ2-5; 7 nucleotides line up with TRBD2. The V gene's germline CDR1 is SGHRS and CDR2 YFSETQ. Losses at the gene ends were 0 bases for V and 2 bases for J; bases not matched to a gene: 1. CDR3 length: 14 residues. CDR3 sequence reads: CASSLALAQETQYF. For the CDR3, the DNA is TGCGCCAGCAGCTTGGCACTAGCGCAAGAGACCCAGTACTTC.

The chain links TRBV10-3 to TRBJ1-4; D unresolved. Trimming cost V 2 bases and J 0 bases, with 7 bases left between them. Germline values: CDR1 ENHRY, CDR2 SYGVKD. The CDR3 runs 15 residues. CDR3 in DNA: TGTGCCATCAGTGAGGATGAGGCAACTAATGAAAAACTGTTTTTT. Translated: CAISEDEATNEKLFF.

The chain has TRBV5-1 and TRBJ1-1, with D unresolved. Germline CDR1 and CDR2: SGHRS and YFSETQ. This CDR3 comprises 12 residues. V lost 0 bases and J lost 7, with 7 bases in between. Here the CDR3 DNA reads TGCGCCAGCAGCTTGGCGTACGGTGAAGCTTTCTTT. Its translation: CASSLAYGEAFF. The full variable domain, with the rest looked up from reference TRBV5-1 and TRBJ1-1, is KAGVTQTPRYLIKTRGQQVTLSCSPISGHRSVSWYQQTPGQGLQFLFEYFSETQRNKGNFPGRFSGRQFSNSRSEMNVSTLELGDSALYLCASSLAYGEAFFGQGTRLTVV.

The genes are TRBV6-5 and TRBJ2-7; D might be TRBD1 or TRBD2, each matching 6 bases. Trimming removed 6 bases from V and 2 bases from J, with 14 bases in between. Per the germline V gene, CDR1 is MNHEY and CDR2 is SVGAGI. This CDR3 spans 14 amino acids. For the CDR3, the DNA is TGTGCCAGCAGGCCGGGGGCTCGAGCCTACGAGCAGTACTTC. Translated, it gives CASRPGARAYEQYF.

J is TRBJ2-3 and V is TRBV4-1; D is perhaps TRBD1 (6 bases). CDR3 size: 16 residues. The V gene's germline CDR1 is MGHRA and CDR2 YSYEKL. With 3 bases removed from V and 3 bases from J, the gap between germline ends came to 16 bases. The CDR3 region has the DNA TGCGCCAGCAGCCATATAAAAGCAGGGGTAACAGATACGCAGTATTTT. It specifies CASSHIKAGVTDTQYF.

The rearrangement uses TRBV5-1 and TRBJ2-7, with D perhaps TRBD2 (5 bases). The CDR3 length is 13 residues. Germline values: CDR1 SGHRS, CDR2 YFSETQ. V lost 4 bases to trimming and J lost 3 bases, with 11 bases between them. This CDR3 is CASSVGEGYEQYF. CDR3 coding DNA: TGCGCCAGCAGCGTGGGTGAGGGCTACGAGCAGTACTTC.

This chain connects TRBV28 to TRBJ2-6, with D hard to call. The V gene lost 6 bases and the J gene lost 0 bases, with 6 bases spanning the gap. CDR1 MDHEN and CDR2 SYDVKM come from the germline V gene. The CDR3 contains 14 residues. In nucleotides, the CDR3 is TGTGCCAGCAGCCAAATCTCTGGGGCCAACGTCCTGACTTTC. This encodes CASSQISGANVLTF.